These 20 T cell receptor beta chains were all obtained from the same sample, sequenced in a study of CD8+CD57+ T cells in acquired aplastic anemia. TCR beta VDJ and CDR3 were profiled, and genomic DNA was the template. TCRdb analysed the reads with MiXCR anew, one entry per CDR3 protein. This table has approximately 180,000 distinct CDR3 sequences, around 50% appearing once. All patients picked for sequencing had shown, by flow cytometry, an expansion of CD8+CD57+ cells. The sequencing input was sorted CD4+, CD8+, or CD8+CD57+ T cells (not recorded which) from PBMCs. The receptors come from a human donor with aplastic anemia.

The DNA for the CDR3 is TGTGCCCTCGGGGGCCGTGACCAAGAGACCCAGTACTTC. It yields the protein CALGGRDQETQYF. The V call is TRBV13, the J call TRBJ2-5; D may match TRBD1 or TRBD2 (6 bases each). This CDR3 spans 13 amino acids. Germline V gene lookup returns CDR1 PRHDT and CDR2 FYEKMQ (reference sequence). The germline V and J ends were trimmed by 11 bases and 0 bases, with 13 bases remaining between them.

The chain joins TRBV3-1 to TRBJ1-1, with D perhaps TRBD1 (6 bases). Deletions cut 7 bases from V and 11 bases from J, with 20 bases between. CDR3 length: 13 amino acids. Germline assignment: CDR1 LGHDT and CDR2 YNNKEL (reference sequence). The CDR3 sequence: CASTSEGDKGAFF. The CDR3 bases are TGTGCCAGCACCTCCGAGGGGGACAAGGGGGCTTTCTTT.

In this sample, this clonotype turned up many times. The chain is built from TRBV7-9 and TRBJ1-1; 7 bases fit TRBD1. CDR1 is SEHNR and CDR2 is FQNEAQ in the germline V gene (reference sequence). The CDR3 runs 12 residues. Trimming at V came to 3 bases and at J to 6 bases, leaving 1 base not matched to a gene. Here the CDR3 reads CASSFTGAEAFF. The CDR3 DNA sequence: TGTGCCAGCAGCTTTACAGGGGCTGAAGCTTTCTTT.

The gene calls are TRBV15 and TRBJ1-4; possible D gene TRBD1, 5 bases. With 0 bases removed from V and 8 bases from J, the gap between germline ends came to 7 bases. The CDR3 is 13 residues long. CDR1 LNHNV and CDR2 YYDKDF come from the germline V gene (reference sequence). In DNA form, the CDR3 reads TGTGCCACCAGCAGAGATCGGGGGGAAAAACTGTTTTTT. Its protein is CATSRDRGEKLFF.

The chain employs TRBV24-1 and TRBJ2-7, with D uncertain. The CDR3 totals 15 residues. Germline-derived CDR1 and CDR2 are KGHDR and SFDVKD. The germline V and J ends were trimmed by 0 bases and 0 bases, with 8 bases remaining between them. Here the CDR3 DNA reads TGTGCCACCAGTGATTTGAAGGCAGGCTCCTACGAGCAGTACTTC. Its translation is CATSDLKAGSYEQYF.

At least ten counts were recorded for this clonotype. The chain links TRBV12-3 or TRBV12-4 to TRBJ1-6; D not resolved. The CDR3 contains 14 residues. Deletions cut 1 base from V and 10 bases from J, with 11 bases between. In DNA form, the CDR3 reads TGTGCCAGCAGTTTAGGGAGTGGAACCTCACCCCTCCACTTT. It yields the protein CASSLGSGTSPLHF.

As regards this clonotype: The conserved final phenylalanine or tryptophan is absent from the CDR3, which likely points to a read error. V gene TRBV2 combines with J gene TRBJ2-3; TRBD1 agrees at 7 bases. CDR1 and CDR2 from the germline V gene are SNHLY and FYNNEI. CDR3 length: 16 amino acids. V lost 6 bases, J lost 1 base, and 10 bases stayed unmatched. CDR3 amino acids: CASSDTGELRTDTQYL. As DNA, the CDR3 is TGTGCCAGCAGCGACACAGGGGAATTGCGCACAGATACGCAGTATCTT.

CDR3 protein: CASSLGDREFGEQYF. The CDR3 DNA is TGCGCCAGCAGCTTGGGTGACAGGGAGTTTGGGGAGCAGTACTTC. This sequence joins TRBV5-1 and TRBJ2-7, with 7 bases identical to TRBD1. The germline V gene encodes CDR1 SGHRS and CDR2 YFSETQ. CDR3 length equals 15 residues. With V trimmed by 0 bases and J by 7 bases, 10 bases remained unmatched. Supplemented by reference TRBV5-1 and TRBJ2-7, the full variable domain reads KAGVTQTPRYLIKTRGQQVTLSCSPISGHRSVSWYQQTPGQGLQFLFEYFSETQRNKGNFPGRFSGRQFSNSRSEMNVSTLELGDSALYLCASSLGDREFGEQYFGPGTRLTVT.

The chain recombines TRBV25-1 with TRBJ1-4; 10 nucleotides align to TRBD1. The CDR3 has 17 amino acids. With 0 bases clipped from V and 6 bases from J, the junction kept 7 bases outside the gene matches. Germline lookup yields CDR1 MGHDK and CDR2 SYGVNS. This CDR3 reads CASSEYPGTGAHEKLFF. In DNA form, the CDR3 reads TGTGCCAGCAGTGAATATCCCGGGACAGGGGCTCATGAAAAACTGTTTTTT.

V and J are TRBV10-3 and TRBJ2-7, with unresolved D. The CDR3 loop spans 11 amino acids. V was cut by 3 bases and J by 4 bases, with 4 bases left in between. Per the germline V gene, CDR1 is ENHRY and CDR2 is SYGVKD. CDR3 nucleotide sequence: TGTGCCATCAGTGAAGGTTACGAGCAGTACTTC. Protein: CAISEGYEQYF.

The chain couples TRBV24-1 to TRBJ2-1; possibly TRBD1 for D (6 bases). V was shortened by 1 base and J by 6 bases, with 9 bases between the two germline ends. The length of the CDR3 is 14 residues. Per the germline V gene, CDR1 is KGHDR and CDR2 is SFDVKD. The CDR3 loop is CATSDLSQGNEQFF. For the CDR3, the DNA is TGTGCCACCAGTGATTTATCACAGGGCAATGAGCAGTTCTTC.

This clonotype has at least ten counts. The rearrangement uses TRBV6-1 and TRBJ1-2, with TRBD1 matching over 7 bases. Germline V gene data show CDR1 as MNHNS and CDR2 as SASEGT. The V gene end was trimmed by 11 bases and the J gene end by 4 bases; junction bases not matched to a gene: 10. This CDR3 is built from 13 residues. In DNA form, the CDR3 reads TGTGCCTCGTTACAGGGGCCATCCTATGGCTACACCTTC. Its protein product is CASLQGPSYGYTF.

V gene TRBV10-3 combines with J gene TRBJ2-1; D not resolved. V was shortened by 7 bases and J by 6 bases, with 13 bases between the two germline ends. This CDR3 has 13 amino acids. Germline V gene sequence: CDR1 ENHRY, CDR2 SYGVKD. DNA for the CDR3: TGTGCCATCAATCAAGGGTTTGTCAATGAGCAGTTCTTC. Translated, it gives CAINQGFVNEQFF.

V gene TRBV7-9 combines with J gene TRBJ2-7, with D maybe TRBD2 (6 bases). Trimming took off 1 base at V and 5 bases at J, with 12 bases between the two ends. The CDR3 runs 14 residues. Germline V gives CDR1 SEHNR, CDR2 FQNEAQ (reference sequence). The CDR3 coding sequence is TGTGCCAGCAGCTTAGTCGGGGGAGATGACGAGCAGTACTTC. Encoded protein: CASSLVGGDDEQYF.

The chain links TRBV6-4 to TRBJ2-3, with a weak D call TRBD1 (6 bases). In germline, CDR1 is MRHNA, CDR2 SNTAGT. V was cut by 5 bases and J by 2 bases, with 11 bases left in between. This CDR3 is built from 14 residues. The CDR3 DNA reads TGTGCCAGCAGTCAGGGGATCGTCACAGATACGCAGTATTTT. Encoded protein: CASSQGIVTDTQYF.

In its sample, this clonotype was seen a few times. This chain joins TRBV27 and TRBJ2-1; possibly TRBD2 for D (6 bases). This CDR3 is built from 15 residues. Trimming cost V 0 bases and J 4 bases, with 10 bases left between them. Germline CDR1 is MNHEY and CDR2 is SMNVEV (reference sequence). The CDR3 region has the DNA TGTGCCAGCAGTTTATCTGCTAGCGCATACAATGAGCAGTTCTTC. Translating gives CASSLSASAYNEQFF.

As concerns this clonotype: A much larger clone differs by one base, so this may be a read error. The chain links TRBV7-2 to TRBJ1-5, with D possibly matching TRBD1 (5 bases). The V and J ends lost 5 bases and 5 bases respectively, with 13 bases between them. The CDR3 has 14 amino acids. Germline CDR1 is SGHTA and CDR2 is FQGNSA. The CDR3 protein is CASSLSGLDQPQHF. DNA for the CDR3: TGTGCCAGCAGCCTCTCAGGGTTAGATCAGCCCCAGCATTTT.

The CDR3 DNA follows: TGTGCCATCAGAGCGACTAGCGAGGGCTACAATGAGCAGTTCTTC. It translates to CAIRATSEGYNEQFF. This rearrangement joins TRBV10-3 to TRBJ2-1; 8 bases fit TRBD2. Germline V gene sequence: CDR1 ENHRY, CDR2 SYGVKD. V lost 6 bases, J lost 3 bases, and 7 bases stayed unmatched. CDR3 length: 15 residues.

The V and J genes are TRBV10-3 and TRBJ2-7; D is perhaps TRBD2 (6 bases). Germline V gives CDR1 ENHRY, CDR2 SYGVKD. Trimming shortened V by 2 bases and J by 2 bases, and 10 bases separated the two germline ends. The CDR3 is 14 amino acids. In nucleotides, the CDR3 is TGTGCCATCAGTGAGGCGGGACGCACCTACGAGCAGTACTTC. It specifies CAISEAGRTYEQYF.

This clonotype has ten or more counts. V gene TRBV14 combines with J gene TRBJ2-3, with D possibly matching TRBD1 (5 bases). Germline assignment: CDR1 SGHDN and CDR2 FVKESK. V shed 1 base and J shed 2 bases, with 10 bases lying between them. The CDR3 is made up of 15 amino acids. CDR3 sequence reads: CASSQGGTYTDTQYF. The CDR3, as DNA: TGTGCCAGCAGCCAAGGGGGCACCTACACAGATACGCAGTATTTT.